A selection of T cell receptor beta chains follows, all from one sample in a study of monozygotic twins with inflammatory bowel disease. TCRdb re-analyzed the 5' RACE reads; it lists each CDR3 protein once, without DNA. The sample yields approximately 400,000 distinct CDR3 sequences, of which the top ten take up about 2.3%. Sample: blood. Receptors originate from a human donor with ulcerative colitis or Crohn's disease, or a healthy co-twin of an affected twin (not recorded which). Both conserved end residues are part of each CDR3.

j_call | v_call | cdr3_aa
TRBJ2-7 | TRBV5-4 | CASSTRTGNYYEQYF
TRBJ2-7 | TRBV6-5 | CASSSQSFSYEQYF
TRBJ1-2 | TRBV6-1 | CASSGGQIYGYTF
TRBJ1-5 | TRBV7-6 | CASSLDQGSQPQHF
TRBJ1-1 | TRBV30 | CAWSTGVNTEAFF
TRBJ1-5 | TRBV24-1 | CATQGSVGPQHF
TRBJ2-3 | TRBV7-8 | CASSIGTSGATDTQYF
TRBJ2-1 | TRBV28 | CASSPPGQGEEQFF
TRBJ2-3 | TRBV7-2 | CASQGGGALDTQYF
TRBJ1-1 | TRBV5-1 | CASSLDRGPQGTEAFF
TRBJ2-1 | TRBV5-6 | CASRTSTYNEQFF
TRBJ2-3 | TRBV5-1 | CASSRTGTQDKDTQYF
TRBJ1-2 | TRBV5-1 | CASSWTGIGDYGYTF
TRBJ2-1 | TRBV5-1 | CASSPLGAGDSEQFF
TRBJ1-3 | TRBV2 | CASSEGTLSSDTIYF
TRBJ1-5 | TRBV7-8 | CASSSGTGGNQPQHF
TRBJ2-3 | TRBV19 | CASSIDATGGAGGDTQYF
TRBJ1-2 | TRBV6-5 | CASSYRDSFNYGYTF
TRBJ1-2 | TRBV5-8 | CASSLQGDHGYTF
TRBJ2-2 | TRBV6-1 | CASSLEPGLAGGVTGELFF
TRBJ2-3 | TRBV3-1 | CASSQDRWFGTGGTDTQYF
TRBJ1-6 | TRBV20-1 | CSARGRGNGSPLHF
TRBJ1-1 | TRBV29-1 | CSADSLLGAFF
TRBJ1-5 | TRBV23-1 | CASSQRRAARNQPQHF
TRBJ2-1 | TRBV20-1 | CSARDGTSYNEQFF
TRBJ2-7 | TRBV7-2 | CASSTPPSSGQYF
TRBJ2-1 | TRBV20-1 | CSARDLATNEQFF
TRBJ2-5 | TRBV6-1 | CASSEPGGTQYF
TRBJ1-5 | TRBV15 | CATSRGQTSNQPQHF